This TCR beta chain was profiled in a study of CD8 T cells in ankylosing spondylitis. MiXCR, applied by TCRdb to the 5' RACE reads, yields one record per CDR3 protein. The data show around 120,000 distinct CDR3 sequences, around 9.7% seen once. Germline CDR1 SQVTM, CDR2 ANQGSEA. V gave up 4 bases and J gave up 4 bases, with 11 bases separating them. The CDR3 sequence is 12 residues long. The study's findings and limits: What seemed typical of ankylosing spondylitis blood was a TCR beta motif built from several highly homologous variants.

This clonotype appeared many times. Antigen: not known. This clonotype was sampled from a male donor with ankylosing spondylitis or in good health (not recorded which). The material sequenced was blood, either unsorted or a sorted T cell fraction (not recorded which). The rearrangement links TRBV29-1 to TRBJ2-7, with no clear D. The CDR3 is CSVANGPYEQYF. CDR3 sequence (DNA): TGCAGCGTTGCAAATGGACCTTACGAGCAGTACTTC.